This section outlines one T cell receptor beta chain sequence together with its context. The data are from a study of shared clonotypes between healthy human individuals. The genomic DNA of each subset was split evenly across several immunoSEQ plates. The method was immunoSEQ multiplex PCR; TCRdb's version includes in-frame clones alone and lacks a portion of them. In the table there are hundreds of thousands of clones, around 67% of which are singletons. V trimming: 0 bases; J trimming: 3 bases; junction bases outside the gene matches: 8. The CDR3 length is 17 residues. Germline CDR1 is LNHNV and CDR2 is YYDKDF (reference sequence).

The chain carries TRBV15 and TRBJ2-1; TRBD1 aligns across 7 bases. The clonotype was recovered from a woman aged 25 to 39 in good health. Sequencing used memory CD4+ T cells sorted from blood. Subset: CD45RA-negative fraction. The CDR3 protein is CATSRDRGQGLYNEQFF. The CDR3, as DNA: TGTGCCACCAGCAGAGATAGGGGGCAGGGGCTCTACAATGAGCAGTTCTTC.